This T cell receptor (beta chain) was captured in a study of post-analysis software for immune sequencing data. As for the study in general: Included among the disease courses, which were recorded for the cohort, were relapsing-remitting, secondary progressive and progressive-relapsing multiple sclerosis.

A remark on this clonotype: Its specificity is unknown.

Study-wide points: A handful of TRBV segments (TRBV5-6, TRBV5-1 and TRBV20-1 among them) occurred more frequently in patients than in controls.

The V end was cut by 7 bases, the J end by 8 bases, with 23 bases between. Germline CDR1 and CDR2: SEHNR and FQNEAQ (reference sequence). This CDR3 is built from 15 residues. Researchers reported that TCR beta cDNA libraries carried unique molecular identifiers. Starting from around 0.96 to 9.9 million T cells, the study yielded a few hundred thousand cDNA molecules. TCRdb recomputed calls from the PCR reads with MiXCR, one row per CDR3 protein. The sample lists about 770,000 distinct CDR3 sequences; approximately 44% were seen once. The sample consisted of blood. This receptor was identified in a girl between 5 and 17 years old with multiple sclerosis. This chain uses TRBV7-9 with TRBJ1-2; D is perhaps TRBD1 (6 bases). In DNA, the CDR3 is TGTGCCAGCACCTCTCCCCTTGGTGAGGGGGTCGGCTACACCTTC. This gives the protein CASTSPLGEGVGYTF.